This TCR beta chain was recovered during a study of cytomegalovirus exposure and HLA in healthy donors. Study details: Samples from HLA-typed donors yielded approximately 80 million unique TCRs in an early data release. Regarding the study as a whole: Among immune exposure information, only CMV serostatus was available. TCR sequences were mostly rare, though some public TCRs occurred in many donors.

As concerns this clone: What it binds is not known.

Healthy bone marrow donors supplied every sample. V lost 5 bases, J lost 10 bases, and 17 bases stayed unmatched. The CDR3 is 17 residues long. The germline gives CDR1 SGHTA, CDR2 FQGNSA. The primer mix had 60 Vbeta and 13 Jbeta primers. TCRdb keeps only in-frame clones here, not all; method: immunoSEQ multiplex PCR. The sample has 100,000 to 150,000 clones; 76% are singletons. J is TRBJ1-6 and V is TRBV7-2, with 7 bases aligning to TRBD1. The receptor's source is a man between 45 and 60 years old in good health and CMV-seronegative. The specimen was PBMCs. The CDR3 reads CASSAHQRQGGRSPLHF. CDR3 coding DNA: TGTGCCAGCAGCGCTCACCAAAGACAGGGAGGAAGGTCACCCCTCCACTTT. The whole variable domain, remainder taken from reference TRBV7-2 and TRBJ1-6, is GAGVSQSPSNKVTEKGKDVELRCDPISGHTALYWYRQSLGQGLEFLIYFQGNSAPDKSGLPSDRFSAERTGGSVSTLTIQRTQQEDSAVYLCASSAHQRQGGRSPLHFGNGTRLTVT.